The 6 T cell receptor beta chains reported below all come from one sample, sequenced in a study of T cell clones after liver transplantation. Sequencing was performed with immunoSEQ multiplex PCR; in TCRdb, only in-frame clones are kept and a portion is missing. The repertoire holds 95,000 to 130,000 clones, 75% to 95% seen once, with 0.65% to 0.95% in the top ten. The sample here was CD4+ T cells from blood, taken 12 months after liver transplant. These receptors all stem from a human patient who received a liver transplant. A share of the T cells may be of graft donor origin.

The genes are TRBV2 and TRBJ1-2; D uncertain. Germline V CDR1 and CDR2: SNHLY, FYNNEI. The CDR3 totals 12 residues. V lost 5 bases to trimming and J lost 6 bases, with 10 bases between them. CDR3 residues: CASSTLPDGYTF. The CDR3 coding sequence is TGTGCCAGCAGTACCCTCCCGGATGGCTACACCTTC.

The rearrangement links TRBV29-1 to TRBJ1-2; tentatively, D is TRBD1 (5 bases). Germline V lookup: CDR1 SQVTM, CDR2 ANQGSEA. The ends were cut back, 4 bases at V and 5 bases at J, with 14 bases in the middle. The length of the CDR3 is 13 residues. CDR3 coding DNA: TGCAGCGTTGCGGGACGGGGAAAGTATGGCTACACCTTC. Amino acids: CSVAGRGKYGYTF. Filled out from reference TRBV29-1 and TRBJ1-2, the complete variable domain reads SAVISQKPSRDICQRGTSLTIQCQVDSQVTMMFWYRQQPGQSLTLIATANQGSEATYESGFVIDKFPISRPNLTFSTLTVSNMSPEDSSIYLCSVAGRGKYGYTFGSGTRLTVV.

CDR3 protein: CASSIGGSSATDTQYF. The CDR3 coding sequence is TGTGCCAGTAGTATTGGGGGCAGCTCGGCCACAGATACGCAGTATTTT. This chain joins TRBV19 and TRBJ2-3, with D possibly TRBD1 on 6 matching bases. The germline V gene encodes CDR1 LNHDA and CDR2 SQIVND (reference sequence). The CDR3 is 16 amino acids. The V end lost 3 bases, the J end lost 2 bases, and 15 bases lay between the germline ends.

V and J are TRBV29-1 and TRBJ1-2, with TRBD1 as a possible D gene (5 bases). The CDR3 contains 16 residues. Germline assignment: CDR1 SQVTM and CDR2 ANQGSEA. Trimming shortened V by 5 bases and J by 0 bases, and 19 bases separated the two germline ends. CDR3 coding DNA: TGCAGCGTTCACGACACCGGGACGTTAGCTAACTATGGCTACACCTTC. Translating it yields CSVHDTGTLANYGYTF.

The chain links TRBV19 to TRBJ2-2; the D gene is possibly TRBD1 (6 bases). Trimming took off 5 bases at V and 6 bases at J, with 13 bases between the two ends. CDR1 is LNHDA, CDR2 SQIVND, per germline (reference sequence). The CDR3 spans 14 residues. CDR3: CASSVNRVPGELFF. The CDR3, as DNA: TGTGCCAGTAGTGTAAACAGGGTCCCCGGGGAGCTGTTTTTT.

In this sample, this clone turned up a few times. CDR3 nucleotide sequence: TGTGCCAGCAGCGTCGGACCTAGTATCGAGTATGGCTACACCTTC. Its protein product is CASSVGPSIEYGYTF. The chain uses TRBV9 and TRBJ1-2; D unclear. The CDR3 consists of 15 residues. Germline CDR1 SGDLS, CDR2 YYNGEE. With 2 bases removed from V and 5 bases from J, the gap between germline ends came to 16 bases.